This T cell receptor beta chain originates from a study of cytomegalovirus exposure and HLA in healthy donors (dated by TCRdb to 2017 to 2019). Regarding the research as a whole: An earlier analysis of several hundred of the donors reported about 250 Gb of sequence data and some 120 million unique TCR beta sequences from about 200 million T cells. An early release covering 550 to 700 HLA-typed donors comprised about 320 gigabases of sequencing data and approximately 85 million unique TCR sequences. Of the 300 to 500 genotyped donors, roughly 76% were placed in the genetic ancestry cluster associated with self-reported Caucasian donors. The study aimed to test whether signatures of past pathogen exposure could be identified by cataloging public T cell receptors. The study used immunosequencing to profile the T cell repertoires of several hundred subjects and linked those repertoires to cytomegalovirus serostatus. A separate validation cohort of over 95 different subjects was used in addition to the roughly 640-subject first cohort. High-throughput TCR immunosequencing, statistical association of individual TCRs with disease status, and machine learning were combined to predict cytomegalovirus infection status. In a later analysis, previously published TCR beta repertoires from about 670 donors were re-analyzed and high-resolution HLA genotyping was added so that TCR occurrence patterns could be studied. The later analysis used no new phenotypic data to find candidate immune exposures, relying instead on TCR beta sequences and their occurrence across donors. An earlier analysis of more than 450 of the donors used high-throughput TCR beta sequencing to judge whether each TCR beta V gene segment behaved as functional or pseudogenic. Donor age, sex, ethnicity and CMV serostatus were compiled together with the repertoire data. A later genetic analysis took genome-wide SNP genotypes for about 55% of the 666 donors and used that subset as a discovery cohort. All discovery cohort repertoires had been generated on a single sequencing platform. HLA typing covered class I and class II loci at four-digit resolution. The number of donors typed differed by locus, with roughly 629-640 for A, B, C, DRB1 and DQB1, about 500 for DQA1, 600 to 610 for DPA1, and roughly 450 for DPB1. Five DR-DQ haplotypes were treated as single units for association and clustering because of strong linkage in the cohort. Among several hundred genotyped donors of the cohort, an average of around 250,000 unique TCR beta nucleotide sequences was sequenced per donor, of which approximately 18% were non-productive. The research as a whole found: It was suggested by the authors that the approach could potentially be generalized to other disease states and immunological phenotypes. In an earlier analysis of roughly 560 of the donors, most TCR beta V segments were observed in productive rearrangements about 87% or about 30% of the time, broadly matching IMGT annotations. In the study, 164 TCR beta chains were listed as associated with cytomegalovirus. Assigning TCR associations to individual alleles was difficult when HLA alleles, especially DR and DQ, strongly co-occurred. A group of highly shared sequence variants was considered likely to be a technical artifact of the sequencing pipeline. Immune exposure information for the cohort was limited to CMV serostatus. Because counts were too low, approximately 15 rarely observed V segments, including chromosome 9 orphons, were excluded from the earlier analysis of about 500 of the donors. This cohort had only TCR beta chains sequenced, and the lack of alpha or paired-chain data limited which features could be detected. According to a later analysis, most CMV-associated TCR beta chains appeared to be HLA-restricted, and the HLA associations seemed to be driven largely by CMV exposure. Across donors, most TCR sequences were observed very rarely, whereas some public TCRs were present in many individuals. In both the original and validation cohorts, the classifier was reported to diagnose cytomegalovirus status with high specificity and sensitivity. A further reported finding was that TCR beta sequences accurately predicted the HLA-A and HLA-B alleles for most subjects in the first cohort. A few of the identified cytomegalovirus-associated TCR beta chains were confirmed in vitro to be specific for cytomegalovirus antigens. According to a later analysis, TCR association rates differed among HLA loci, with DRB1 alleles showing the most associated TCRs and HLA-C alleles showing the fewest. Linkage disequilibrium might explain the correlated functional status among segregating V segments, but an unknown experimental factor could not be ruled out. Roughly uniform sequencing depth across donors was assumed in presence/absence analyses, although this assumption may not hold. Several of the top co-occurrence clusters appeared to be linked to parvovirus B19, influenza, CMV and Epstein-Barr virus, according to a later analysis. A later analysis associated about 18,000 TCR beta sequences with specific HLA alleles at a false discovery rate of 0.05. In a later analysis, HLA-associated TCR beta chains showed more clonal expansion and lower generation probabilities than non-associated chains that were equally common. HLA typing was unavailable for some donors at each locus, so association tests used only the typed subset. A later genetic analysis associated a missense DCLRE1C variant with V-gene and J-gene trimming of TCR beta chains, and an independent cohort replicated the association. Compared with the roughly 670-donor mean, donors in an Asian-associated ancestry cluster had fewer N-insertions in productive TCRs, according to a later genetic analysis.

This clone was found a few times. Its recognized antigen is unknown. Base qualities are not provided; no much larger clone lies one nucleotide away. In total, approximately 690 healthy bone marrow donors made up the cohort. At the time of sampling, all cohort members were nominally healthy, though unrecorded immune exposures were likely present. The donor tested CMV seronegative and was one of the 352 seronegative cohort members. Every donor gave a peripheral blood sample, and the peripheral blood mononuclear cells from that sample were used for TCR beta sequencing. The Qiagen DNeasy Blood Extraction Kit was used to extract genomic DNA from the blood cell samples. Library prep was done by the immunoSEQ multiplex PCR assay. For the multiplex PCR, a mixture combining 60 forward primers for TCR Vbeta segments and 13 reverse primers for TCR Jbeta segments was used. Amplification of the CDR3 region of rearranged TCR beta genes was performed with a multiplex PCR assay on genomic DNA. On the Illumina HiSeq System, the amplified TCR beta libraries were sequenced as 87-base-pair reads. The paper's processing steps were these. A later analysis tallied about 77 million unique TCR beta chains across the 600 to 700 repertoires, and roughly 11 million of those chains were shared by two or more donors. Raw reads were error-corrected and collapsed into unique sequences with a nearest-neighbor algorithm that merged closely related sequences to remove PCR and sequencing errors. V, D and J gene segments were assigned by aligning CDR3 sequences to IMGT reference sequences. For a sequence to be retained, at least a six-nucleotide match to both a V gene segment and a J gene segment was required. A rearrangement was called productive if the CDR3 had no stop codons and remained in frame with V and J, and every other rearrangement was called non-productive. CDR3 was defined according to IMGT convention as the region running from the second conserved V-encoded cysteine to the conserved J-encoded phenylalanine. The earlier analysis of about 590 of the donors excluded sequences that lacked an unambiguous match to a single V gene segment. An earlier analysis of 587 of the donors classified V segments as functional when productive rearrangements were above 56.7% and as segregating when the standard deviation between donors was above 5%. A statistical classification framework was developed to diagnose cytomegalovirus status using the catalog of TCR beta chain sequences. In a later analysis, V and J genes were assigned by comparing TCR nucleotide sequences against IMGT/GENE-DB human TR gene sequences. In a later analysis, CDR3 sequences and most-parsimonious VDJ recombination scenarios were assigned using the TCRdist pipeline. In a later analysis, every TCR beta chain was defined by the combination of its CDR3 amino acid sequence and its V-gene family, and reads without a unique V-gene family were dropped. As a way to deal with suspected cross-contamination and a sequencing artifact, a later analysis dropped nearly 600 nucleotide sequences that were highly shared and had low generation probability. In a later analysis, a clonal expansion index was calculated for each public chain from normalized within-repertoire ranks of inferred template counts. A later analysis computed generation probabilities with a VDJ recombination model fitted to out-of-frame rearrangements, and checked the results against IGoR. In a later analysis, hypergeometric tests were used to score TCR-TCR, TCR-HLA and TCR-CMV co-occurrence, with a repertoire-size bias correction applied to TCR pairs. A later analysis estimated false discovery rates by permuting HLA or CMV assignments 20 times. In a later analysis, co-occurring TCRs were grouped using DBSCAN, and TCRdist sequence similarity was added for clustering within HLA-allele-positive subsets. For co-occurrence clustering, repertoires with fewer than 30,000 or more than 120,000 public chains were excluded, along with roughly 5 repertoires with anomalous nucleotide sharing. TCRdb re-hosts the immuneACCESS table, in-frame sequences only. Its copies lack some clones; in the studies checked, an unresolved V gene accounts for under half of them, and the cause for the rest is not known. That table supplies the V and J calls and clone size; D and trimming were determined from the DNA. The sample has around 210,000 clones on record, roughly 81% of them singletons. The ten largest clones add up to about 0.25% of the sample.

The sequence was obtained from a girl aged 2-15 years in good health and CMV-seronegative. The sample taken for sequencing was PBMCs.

In nucleotide form, the sequence is TGTGCCAGCAGTGAAGCTGGGCATTCAGCAGATACGCAGTATTTT. Its translation is CASSEAGHSADTQYF. The sequence joins TRBV6-1 to TRBJ2-3, with the D gene call left open. Trimming takes 0 bases from V and 4 bases from J, and the germline ends sit 11 bases apart. Including the terminal cysteine and phenylalanine, the CDR3 comprises 15 residues. Only CDR3 DNA is held: 45 bases, read in frame from base 1. The germline V gene gives CDR1 as MNHNS and CDR2 as SASEGT.